Below, 17 T cell receptor beta chains from the same sample are listed, as sequenced in a study of response to subunit inactivated influenza vaccine. TCRdb independently ran MiXCR on the RT-PCR reads; one entry per CDR3 protein. The data show over 300,000 distinct CDR3 sequences, 21% seen once. The sample here was PBMCs from blood, taken about 20 months after vaccination. Every receptor here comes from a man between 50 and 75 years old who received an inactivated influenza vaccine.

CDR3 protein: CASRPGTNTGELFF. The CDR3 coding sequence is TGTGCCAGCAGACCCGGGACAAACACCGGGGAGCTGTTTTTT. The chain carries TRBV12-3 or TRBV12-4 and TRBJ2-2, with D perhaps matching TRBD1 (6 bases). CDR3 length equals 14 residues. V was pared by 6 bases and J by 2 bases, with 10 bases between.

The rearrangement joins TRBV7-2 to TRBJ2-4; TRBD2 aligns across 10 bases. The CDR3 contains 15 residues. Germline V gives CDR1 SGHTA, CDR2 FQGNSA. V trimming: 5 bases; J trimming: 0 bases; junction bases outside the gene matches: 1. CDR3 region: CASSSGRVAKNIQYF. The CDR3 DNA follows: TGTGCCAGCAGCAGCGGGAGGGTAGCCAAAAACATTCAGTACTTC.

This clonotype was counted only a few times. The chain links TRBV28 to TRBJ2-5, with TRBD1 matching 7 bases. This CDR3 has 14 residues. After removal of 2 bases from V and 4 bases from J, the junction contained 4 bases not matched to a gene. Germline V gene sequence: CDR1 MDHEN, CDR2 SYDVKM. CDR3 in DNA: TGTGCCAGCAGTTTACCCCAGGGGGTAGAGACCCAGTACTTC. Protein sequence: CASSLPQGVETQYF.

This clonotype was seen only a few times. The gene calls are TRBV20-1 and TRBJ2-1, with 8 bases identical to TRBD2. The germline V gene has CDR1 DFQATT and CDR2 SNEGSKA (reference sequence). V was clipped by 0 bases and J by 5 bases; unmatched bases: 9. The CDR3 has 16 residues. DNA of the CDR3: TGCAGTGCTAGAGATTATCGGCGGGAGGCGCACAATGAGCAGTTCTTC. The encoded protein is CSARDYRREAHNEQFF.

This clonotype was counted only a few times. The chain has TRBV4-3 and TRBJ1-1; D is unresolved. The CDR3 is 13 amino acids. V was pared by 1 base and J by 7 bases, with 10 bases between. The V gene's germline CDR1 is LGHNA and CDR2 YSLEER. CDR3 loop: CASSQGMDREAFF. The CDR3 DNA reads as TGCGCCAGCAGCCAAGGCATGGACCGTGAAGCTTTCTTT.

This clonotype appeared a few times. The chain is built from TRBV6-5 and TRBJ2-5, with D perhaps matching TRBD1 (6 bases). V was shortened by 0 bases and J by 4 bases, with 12 bases between the two germline ends. The CDR3 runs 15 residues. The germline V gene has CDR1 MNHEY and CDR2 SVGAGI. The CDR3 loop reads CASSYSIGQTETQYF. CDR3 sequence (DNA): TGTGCCAGCAGTTACTCGATAGGACAGACAGAGACCCAGTACTTC.

Concerning this clonotype itself: Compared with germline, one end of the junction differs, possibly owing to a read error. The chain has TRBV12-3 or TRBV12-4 and TRBJ2-5, with 12 bases aligning to TRBD1. The CDR3 has 18 amino acids. CDR3 sequence reads: CTSSRDRGRIGRQETQYF. CDR3 in DNA: TGTACCAGCAGCCGGGACAGGGGGCGCATTGGGCGACAAGAGACCCAGTACTTC.

The J gene is TRBJ2-1, the V gene TRBV7-2; 7 bases align to TRBD1. Germline V lookup: CDR1 SGHTA, CDR2 FQGNSA. The junction had 1 base not matched to a gene; V was cut back by 1 base and J by 4 bases. The CDR3 sequence is 14 residues long. CDR3 sequence reads: CASSLEGQYNEQFF. The CDR3 DNA reads as TGTGCCAGCAGCTTAGAGGGACAGTACAATGAGCAGTTCTTC.

This clonotype has only a few counts. V usage is TRBV28 and J usage is TRBJ1-2; D may be TRBD1 (5 bases). CDR1 is MDHEN, CDR2 SYDVKM, per germline. V lost 7 bases to trimming and J lost 7 bases, with 25 bases between them. The CDR3 runs to 16 residues. CDR3 in DNA: TGTGCCAGCATCTCGTCGGAGTTCGGGGGAAGGGGTGGCTACACCTTC. Its translation is CASISSEFGGRGGYTF.

V is TRBV6-5 and J is TRBJ1-1; 7 nucleotides agree with TRBD1. This CDR3 comprises 13 residues. After removal of 11 bases from V and 1 base from J, the junction contained 7 bases not matched to a gene. Germline V CDR1 and CDR2: MNHEY, SVGAGI. CDR3 protein: CAGRKGANTEAFF. For the CDR3, the DNA is TGTGCCGGGCGCAAGGGGGCGAACACTGAAGCTTTCTTT.

This clonotype was seen a few times. The V gene is TRBV15, the J gene TRBJ1-1, with D unresolved. The CDR3 is made up of 13 amino acids. V was shortened by 1 base and J by 6 bases, with 9 bases between the two germline ends. CDR1 is LNHNV, CDR2 YYDKDF, per germline (reference sequence). The CDR3 sequence: CATSRGGGPEAFF. CDR3 bases: TGTGCCACCAGCAGAGGGGGAGGCCCTGAAGCTTTCTTT.

The rearrangement joins TRBV6-5 to TRBJ1-4; weak D call: TRBD1 (5 bases). Trimming pared 4 bases from V and 6 bases from J, leaving 12 bases between. Germline V CDR1 and CDR2: MNHEY, SVGAGI. The CDR3 has 14 amino acids. The CDR3, as DNA: TGTGCCAGCAGTTTGGTTAGGGGCGATGAAAAACTGTTTTTT. This translates into CASSLVRGDEKLFF.

The chain is built from TRBV7-9 and TRBJ1-1; D gene unclear. Germline lookup yields CDR1 SEHNR and CDR2 FQNEAQ (reference sequence). CDR3 length equals 13 residues. The ends were cut back, 0 bases at V and 7 bases at J, with 9 bases in the middle. The CDR3 loop reads CASSLAVYGEAFF. As DNA, the CDR3 is TGTGCCAGCAGCTTAGCGGTTTACGGTGAAGCTTTCTTT.

This clonotype was seen at least ten times. The CDR3 reads CASSFSRGTEAFF. CDR3 DNA sequence: TGTGCCAGCAGTTTTTCCCGGGGCACTGAAGCTTTCTTT. The V and J genes are TRBV12-3 or TRBV12-4 and TRBJ1-1, with unresolved D. V lost 3 bases, J lost 4 bases, and 9 bases lay in between. The CDR3 extends over 13 amino acids.

The chain combines TRBV6-5 with TRBJ2-1, with D possibly matching TRBD1 (6 bases). Between the trimmed V and J ends, which lost 4 bases and 4 bases, there was a span of 14 bases. Germline CDR1 reads MNHEY; CDR2 reads SVGAGI. The CDR3 is 15 residues long. The DNA of the CDR3 is TGTGCCAGCAGTTCAACAGGGCGACTATACAATGAGCAGTTCTTC. As protein: CASSSTGRLYNEQFF.

The chain joins TRBV7-9 to TRBJ2-1; TRBD2 matches 14 bases. The CDR3 contains 15 residues. Germline V gene lookup returns CDR1 SEHNR and CDR2 FQNEAQ (reference sequence). With 5 bases clipped from V and 8 bases from J, the junction kept 5 bases outside the gene matches. Here the CDR3 reads CASSTGTSGRYEQFF. Written as DNA, the CDR3 is TGTGCCAGCAGCACAGGGACTAGCGGGAGATATGAGCAGTTCTTC.

This clonotype was observed a few times. This chain joins TRBV28 and TRBJ2-7; tentative D call: TRBD1 (5 bases). Looked up from germline, CDR1 is MDHEN and CDR2 is SYDVKM. This CDR3 is built from 18 residues. V was trimmed by 10 bases and J by 0 bases, leaving 28 bases between them. In DNA form, the CDR3 reads TGTGCCAACAGGCTCGCTCCCTGGCAGGCAAACGACTCCTACGAGCAGTACTTC. Amino acids: CANRLAPWQANDSYEQYF.